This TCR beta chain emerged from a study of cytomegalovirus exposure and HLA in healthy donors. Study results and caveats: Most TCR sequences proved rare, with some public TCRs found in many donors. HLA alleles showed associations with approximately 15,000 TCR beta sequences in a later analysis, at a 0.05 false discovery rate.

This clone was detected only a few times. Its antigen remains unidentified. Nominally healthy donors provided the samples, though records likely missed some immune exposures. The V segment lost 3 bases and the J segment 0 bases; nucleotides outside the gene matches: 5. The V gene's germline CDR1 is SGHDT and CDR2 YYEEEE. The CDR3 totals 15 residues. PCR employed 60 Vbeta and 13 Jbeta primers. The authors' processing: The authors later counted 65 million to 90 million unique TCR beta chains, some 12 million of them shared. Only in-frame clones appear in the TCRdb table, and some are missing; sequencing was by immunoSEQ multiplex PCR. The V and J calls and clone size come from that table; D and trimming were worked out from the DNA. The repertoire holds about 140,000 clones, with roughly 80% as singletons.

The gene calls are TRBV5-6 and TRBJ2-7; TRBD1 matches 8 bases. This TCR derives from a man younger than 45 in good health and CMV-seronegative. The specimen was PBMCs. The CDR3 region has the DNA TGTGCCAGCAGCTGGACAGGGTGGAGCTCCTACGAGCAGTACTTC. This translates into CASSWTGWSSYEQYF.